Sequencing of this T cell receptor (beta chain) was carried out in a study of blood T cell repertoires in COVID-19. Looking at the study overall: The United States, Italy and Spain were the sources of the acute and convalescent COVID-19 samples. PBMCs, B-cell-depleted T cells, or T cells provided the cDNA or gDNA that made up the material.

The junction had 15 bases not matched to a gene; V was cut back by 5 bases and J by 7 bases. The CDR3 runs 17 residues. The germline CDR1 and CDR2 sequences are MNHEY and SMNVEV (reference sequence). Some clones are missing from TCRdb's copy, which holds only in-frame ones; the method was immunoSEQ multiplex PCR. The table includes a few hundred thousand clones, less than 85% detected once. The study recruited people aged about 18 to 95 years across approximately 24 US areas. Categorization into cohorts depended on clinical history that participants reported. The TCR sequence derives from a man aged 40-55 years who had recovered from COVID-19. Sequencing was carried out using PBMCs or T cells enriched from blood (not recorded which). The chain carries TRBV27 and TRBJ2-1; 9 bases are shared with TRBD2. The CDR3 region has the DNA TGTGCCAGCAGTCCACCCCGTTTTAGCGGGAGAGCAAATGAGCAGTTCTTC. It translates to CASSPPRFSGRANEQFF.